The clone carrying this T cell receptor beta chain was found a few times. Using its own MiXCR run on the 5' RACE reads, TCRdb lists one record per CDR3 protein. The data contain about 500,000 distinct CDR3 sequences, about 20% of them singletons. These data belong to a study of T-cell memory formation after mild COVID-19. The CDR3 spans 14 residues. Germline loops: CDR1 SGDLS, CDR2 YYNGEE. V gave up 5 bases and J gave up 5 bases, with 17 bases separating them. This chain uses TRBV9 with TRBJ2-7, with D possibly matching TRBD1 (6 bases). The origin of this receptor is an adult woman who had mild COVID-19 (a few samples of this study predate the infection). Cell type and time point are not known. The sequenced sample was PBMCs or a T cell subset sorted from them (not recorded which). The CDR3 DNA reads TGTGCCAGCAGTCCACTGATCCGGGACAACGAGCAGTACTTC. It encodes CASSPLIRDNEQYF.